This is a list of T cell receptor beta chains from one sample in a study of cytomegalovirus exposure and HLA in healthy donors. Clones were sequenced by immunoSEQ multiplex PCR, and TCRdb holds only the in-frame ones, with some missing. The data hold 200,000 or so clones, with approximately 84% observed a single time. Sequencing was performed on PBMCs. The receptors here all came from a woman between 50 and 59 years old in good health and CMV-seropositive. CDR3s include the opening cysteine and the closing phenylalanine or tryptophan. The D gene is left open where the match is weak. Size tells how often a clone was seen (once, few, many) or the class of an expanded clone, and some rows leave it out.

>TRBJ2-7|TRBV7-2|.|.
CASSLGLGYEQYF
TGTGCCAGCAGCTTAGGACTTGGCTACGAGCAGTACTTC
>TRBJ2-1|TRBV5-1|.|.
CASSFTGTSYNEQFF
TGCGCCAGCAGCTTCACCGGGACTTCATACAATGAGCAGTTCTTC
>TRBJ2-1|TRBV29-1|.|.
CSVEVGTGPNEQFF
TGCAGCGTTGAAGTCGGCACAGGGCCCAATGAGCAGTTCTTC
>TRBJ2-5|TRBV10-1|.|.
CASKVMDGKETQYF
TGCGCCAGCAAGGTCATGGACGGGAAAGAGACCCAGTACTTC
>TRBJ2-7|TRBV7-3|TRBD2|few
CASSLTSGAYEQYF
TGTGCCAGCAGCTTAACTAGCGGGGCCTACGAGCAGTACTTC
>TRBJ2-3|TRBV6-6|TRBD1|.
CATGQGMDTQYF
TGTGCCACTGGACAGGGGATGGATACGCAGTATTTT
>TRBJ1-1|TRBV5-4|.|few
CASSLVGANTEAFF
TGTGCCAGCAGCTTGGTGGGGGCGAACACTGAAGCTTTCTTT
>TRBJ1-1|TRBV6-6|.|few
CASSYLGAGEAFF
TGTGCCAGCAGTTACTTGGGGGCTGGGGAAGCTTTCTTT
>TRBJ2-7|TRBV29-1|.|.
CSVLRDSGYEQYF
TGCAGCGTTCTCCGGGACAGCGGGTACGAGCAGTACTTC
>TRBJ1-5|TRBV2|TRBD1|.
CASSVRTGDQPQHF
TGTGCCAGCAGTGTACGGACAGGAGATCAGCCCCAGCATTTT
>TRBJ1-6|TRBV6-1|.|.
CASRTVNSPLHF
TGTGCCAGCAGGACAGTGAATTCACCCCTCCACTTT
>TRBJ1-1|TRBV6-6|.|.
CASTRGRGTEAFF
TGTGCCAGCACCAGGGGTAGGGGCACTGAAGCTTTCTTT
>TRBJ2-7|TRBV30|TRBD2|.
CAWGERVVELAGPQGGDEQYF
TGTGCCTGGGGTGAGAGAGTCGTCGAACTAGCGGGGCCCCAAGGGGGGGACGAGCAGTACTTC
>TRBJ2-7|TRBV2|TRBD2|.
CASSRSGTSPWEQYF
TGTGCCAGCAGTAGATCCGGGACTAGTCCTTGGGAGCAGTACTTC
>TRBJ2-7|TRBV18|TRBD1|.
CASSPIAGTGGNEQYF
TGTGCCAGCTCACCAATCGCCGGGACAGGGGGCAACGAGCAGTACTTC
>TRBJ2-1|TRBV2|.|.
CASTLAGLRYNEQFF
TGTGCCAGCACTTTGGCGGGATTGAGGTACAATGAGCAGTTCTTC
>TRBJ2-4|TRBV11-1|.|.
CASSLRQGLENIQYF
TGTGCCAGCAGCTTAAGGCAGGGACTCGAAAACATTCAGTACTTC
>TRBJ2-3|TRBV7-8|TRBD1|.
CASSRQGGGTDTQYF
TGTGCCAGCAGTAGACAGGGGGGCGGCACAGATACGCAGTATTTT
>TRBJ2-3|TRBV28|TRBD2|.
CASRRSGGADTQYF
TGTGCCAGCAGGCGGAGCGGGGGGGCGGATACGCAGTATTTT
>TRBJ1-6|TRBV10-2|.|.
CASSESRDSPLHF
TGCGCCAGCAGTGAGTCGAGGGATTCACCCCTCCACTTT
>TRBJ1-1|TRBV7-9|.|few
CASSLDMNTEAFF
TGTGCCAGCAGCTTGGACATGAACACTGAAGCTTTCTTT
>TRBJ1-1|TRBV4-2|TRBD1|.
CASSLGPRDRPNTEAFF
TGTGCCAGCAGCTTGGGTCCTCGGGACAGACCGAACACTGAAGCTTTCTTT
>TRBJ1-4|TRBV28|.|.
CASSLGGTRSEKLFF
TGTGCCAGCAGTTTAGGCGGCACACGATCTGAAAAACTGTTTTTT
>TRBJ2-2|TRBV9|TRBD1|.
CASSVQGQDTGELFF
TGTGCCAGCAGCGTTCAGGGACAGGACACCGGGGAGCTGTTTTTT
>TRBJ2-2|TRBV7-9|TRBD1|.
CASSRGQGGTGELFF
TGTGCCAGCAGCAGGGGACAGGGTGGCACCGGGGAGCTGTTTTTT
>TRBJ1-3|TRBV18|.|.
CASSPEGNSGNTIYF
TGTGCCAGCTCACCGGAGGGCAACTCTGGAAACACCATATATTTT
>TRBJ1-3|TRBV2|.|.
CASSEVTDSYSGNTIYF
TGTGCCAGCAGTGAAGTTACGGACAGCTACTCTGGAAACACCATATATTTT
>TRBJ1-1|TRBV19|.|.
CASSMGPPSRDTEAFF
TGTGCCAGTAGTATGGGGCCTCCCAGTAGGGATACTGAAGCTTTCTTT
>TRBJ2-2|TRBV11-2|TRBD2|.
CASRDPPSGGELFF
TGTGCCAGCAGAGACCCGCCTAGCGGGGGGGAGCTGTTTTTT
>TRBJ2-1|TRBV5-1|TRBD2|once
CASSITSGGEQFF
TGCGCCAGCAGCATTACTAGCGGGGGGGAGCAGTTCTTC
>TRBJ1-4|TRBV10-2|TRBD1|.
CASSAQRDRGPWLFF
TGCGCCAGCAGTGCGCAGCGAGACAGGGGGCCGTGGCTGTTTTTT
>TRBJ2-5|TRBV11-1|TRBD2|.
CASSRLAGGQETQYF
TGTGCCAGCAGCCGACTAGCGGGGGGCCAAGAGACCCAGTACTTC
>TRBJ1-2|TRBV5-4|.|.
CASSLLIGGGYGYTF
TGTGCCAGCAGCCTATTGATCGGAGGCGGCTATGGCTACACCTTC
>TRBJ1-1|TRBV5-1|.|.
CASSLMGGTEAFF
TGCGCCAGCAGCTTGATGGGGGGCACTGAAGCTTTCTTT
>TRBJ1-4|TRBV6-6|.|.
CASSYSGVEKLFF
TGTGCCAGCAGTTACTCAGGGGTGGAAAAACTGTTTTTT
>TRBJ2-5|TRBV29-1|TRBD2|once
CSVGNSGGAGGETQYF
TGCAGCGTTGGTAATAGCGGGGGGGCCGGGGGAGAGACCCAGTACTTC
>TRBJ2-7|TRBV9|TRBD2|.
CASSAGGAKDEQYF
TGTGCCAGCAGCGCCGGGGGGGCGAAAGACGAGCAGTACTTC
>TRBJ2-7|TRBV15|.|.
CATSRGRRGEQYF
TGTGCCACCAGCAGAGGTCGACGGGGCGAGCAGTACTTC
>TRBJ1-5|TRBV4-2|.|few
CASSQVGRGGQPQHF
TGTGCCAGCAGCCAAGTAGGGAGGGGAGGCCAGCCCCAGCATTTT
>TRBJ2-3|TRBV11-2|.|.
CASSLGGGSTDTQYF
TGTGCCAGCAGCTTAGGAGGGGGATCCACAGATACGCAGTATTTT
>TRBJ2-3|TRBV19|TRBD1|.
CASSFGRDRGFRNTQYF
TGTGCCAGTAGTTTCGGCCGGGACAGGGGATTTCGGAATACGCAGTATTTT
>TRBJ2-7|TRBV7-2|.|few
CASSEGAAYEQYF
TGTGCCAGCAGCGAAGGGGCAGCCTACGAGCAGTACTTC
>TRBJ2-7|TRBV4-1|TRBD2|.
CASSQEWTGSSGGIAYEQYF
TGCGCCAGCAGCCAAGAATGGACGGGGTCTAGCGGGGGCATAGCCTACGAGCAGTACTTC
>TRBJ2-2|TRBV5-1|.|.
CASSTQPNTGELFF
TGCGCCAGCAGCACACAACCGAACACCGGGGAGCTGTTTTTT
>TRBJ2-7|TRBV2|.|.
CASSATRTGSEQYF
TGTGCCAGCAGTGCAACTCGAACAGGGAGCGAGCAGTACTTC
>TRBJ1-5|TRBV10-1|TRBD1|.
CASSEEGTGLNQPQHF
TGCGCCAGCAGTGAGGAAGGGACAGGGTTGAATCAGCCCCAGCATTTT
>TRBJ2-2|TRBV25-1|TRBD2|.
CASRAGANTGELFF
TGTGCCAGCAGAGCGGGGGCAAACACCGGGGAGCTGTTTTTT
>TRBJ2-3|TRBV5-4|TRBD1|.
CASSYGTGIGDTQYF
TGTGCCAGCAGCTACGGGACAGGGATCGGAGATACGCAGTATTTT
>TRBJ1-1|TRBV2|TRBD1|.
CASSPTGLRAFF
TGTGCCAGCAGCCCGACAGGGTTGAGAGCTTTCTTT
>TRBJ2-5|TRBV7-9|TRBD1|.
CASSNRDSLQETQYF
TGTGCCAGCAGCAACCGGGACAGCCTCCAAGAGACCCAGTACTTC
>TRBJ2-3|TRBV5-1|TRBD2|.
CASSLGTSGPTDTQYF
TGCGCCAGCAGCTTGGGGACTAGCGGGCCCACAGATACGCAGTATTTT